A single sample gave rise to the 27 T cell receptor beta chains below, sequenced in a study of PD-L1 blockade in urothelial cancer. Data came from immunoSEQ multiplex PCR; TCRdb stores just in-frame clones and leaves some out. The sample holds fewer than 60,000 clones, roughly 84% seen once. The time point: pretreatment peripheral blood. Sequenced here: PBMCs, sampled around atezolizumab (anti-PD-L1) treatment. The source of these receptors is a man aged 50 to 60 with urothelial cancer.

This chain uses TRBV5-6 with TRBJ2-1; TRBD1 agrees at 8 bases. Unmatched junction bases numbered 3, after V lost 2 bases and J lost 2 bases. The CDR3 covers 15 residues. Germline CDR1 is SGHDT and CDR2 is YYEEEE. The CDR3 reads CASSLQGVTYNEQFF. The CDR3 DNA reads TGTGCCAGCAGCTTACAGGGGGTTACCTACAATGAGCAGTTCTTC.

V is TRBV5-4 and J is TRBJ1-4, with D perhaps TRBD1 (5 bases). CDR3 length: 13 residues. Per the germline V gene, CDR1 is SGHNT and CDR2 is YYREEE (reference sequence). Deletions cut 4 bases from V and 7 bases from J, with 11 bases between. CDR3 sequence: CASSARRGEKLFF. The CDR3 coding sequence is TGTGCCAGCAGCGCACGGAGGGGTGAAAAACTGTTTTTT.

The chain has TRBV6-6 and TRBJ2-1; TRBD2 matches 7 bases. Germline V lookup: CDR1 MNHNY, CDR2 SVGAGI (reference sequence). V trimming: 7 bases; J trimming: 9 bases; junction bases outside the gene matches: 12. The CDR3 length is 14 residues. The CDR3 sequence: CASNQVAGAAEQFF. The DNA for the CDR3 is TGTGCCAGCAACCAGGTGGCGGGAGCGGCTGAGCAGTTCTTC.

The CDR3 reads CASSFYDRASGANVLTF. CDR3 bases: TGTGCCAGCAGTTTCTACGACAGGGCCTCTGGGGCCAACGTCCTGACTTTC. V usage is TRBV27 and J usage is TRBJ2-6; 7 bases map to TRBD1. This CDR3 region has 17 residues. V trimming: 3 bases; J trimming: 0 bases; junction bases outside the gene matches: 5. Germline assignment: CDR1 MNHEY and CDR2 SMNVEV (reference sequence).

This sequence joins TRBV12-5 and TRBJ1-1; no clear D. V gave up 0 bases and J gave up 0 bases, with 8 bases separating them. Germline-derived CDR1 and CDR2 are LGHNT and FRNRAP. The CDR3 has 15 residues. This CDR3 is CASGLVRGMNTEAFF. Here the CDR3 DNA reads TGTGCTAGTGGTTTGGTACGAGGGATGAACACTGAAGCTTTCTTT.

The chain has TRBV12-1 and TRBJ1-6; the D call in the table, TRBD1, was not verified against the DNA. TRBV12-1 is tagged as a pseudogene. The CDR3 is made up of 16 amino acids. CDR3 coding DNA: TGTGCCGGGCAACCGGGACAGGGGTCTCCTAATTCACCCCTCCACTTT. Encoded protein: CAGQPGQGSPNSPLHF.

The chain has TRBV5-1 and TRBJ2-1; the match to TRBD2 covers 10 bases. The CDR3 covers 16 residues. The V gene's germline CDR1 is SGHRS and CDR2 YFSETQ. Trimming removed 6 bases from V and 2 bases from J; junction bases left unmatched: 8. DNA of the CDR3: TGCGCCAGCACCGTCGGGGGACTAGCGCCCTACAATGAGCAGTTCTTC. Protein sequence: CASTVGGLAPYNEQFF. Using reference TRBV5-1 and TRBJ2-1 for the parts outside the CDR3, the full variable domain is KAGVTQTPRYLIKTRGQQVTLSCSPISGHRSVSWYQQTPGQGLQFLFEYFSETQRNKGNFPGRFSGRQFSNSRSEMNVSTLELGDSALYLCASTVGGLAPYNEQFFGPGTRLTVL.

This clone was seen only once. The chain links TRBV7-3 to TRBJ2-5; TRBD2 matches 11 bases. Germline-derived CDR1 and CDR2 are SGHTA and FQGTGA. CDR3 length: 16 amino acids. The V segment lost 0 bases and the J segment 4 bases; nucleotides outside the gene matches: 4. The CDR3 DNA follows: TGTGCCAGCAGCTTAACGTCTAGCGGGGGGATAGAGACCCAGTACTTC. Protein: CASSLTSSGGIETQYF.

This clone came up a few times. This rearrangement joins TRBV4-3 to TRBJ1-1; TRBD1 matches at 8 bases. The CDR3 totals 13 residues. After removal of 4 bases from V and 4 bases from J, the junction contained 2 bases not matched to a gene. Germline CDR1 reads LGHNA; CDR2 reads YSLEER. CDR3 region: CASSLTGGTEAFF. The CDR3 DNA sequence: TGCGCCAGCAGCCTCACAGGGGGCACTGAAGCTTTCTTT.

The chain employs TRBV27 and TRBJ2-1, with a possible D match to TRBD2 (5 bases). This CDR3 is 13 amino acids long. V gave up 3 bases and J gave up 4 bases, with 7 bases separating them. The germline V gene encodes CDR1 MNHEY and CDR2 SMNVEV (reference sequence). CDR3 sequence: CASSLPGYNEQFF. For the CDR3, the DNA is TGTGCCAGCAGTTTGCCGGGATACAATGAGCAGTTCTTC.

The chain recombines TRBV12-5 with TRBJ2-1; 8 bases line up with TRBD2. V lost 9 bases and J lost 4; bases outside the gene matches: 11. Germline V gene data show CDR1 as LGHNT and CDR2 as FRNRAP. The CDR3 totals 15 residues. This CDR3 is CASSGGSGTYNEQFF. The CDR3 region has the DNA TGTGCTAGCTCGGGGGGTAGCGGGACTTACAATGAGCAGTTCTTC.

This clone was counted only a few times. This rearrangement joins TRBV25-1 to TRBJ1-1; 8 bases are a match to TRBD1. Germline loops: CDR1 MGHDK, CDR2 SYGVNS. The CDR3 extends over 15 amino acids. Trimming at V came to 6 bases and at J to 1 base, leaving 7 bases not matched to a gene. CDR3 in amino acids: CASRPDRGTNTEAFF. In DNA, the CDR3 is TGTGCCAGCAGGCCAGACAGGGGAACGAACACTGAAGCTTTCTTT.

This CDR3 is CASSLGTGGNQPQHF. CDR3 DNA: TGCGCCAGCAGCTTGGGGACAGGGGGCAATCAGCCCCAGCATTTT. The genes are TRBV5-1 and TRBJ1-5, with 9 bases lining up with TRBD1. V lost 0 bases and J lost 2; bases outside the gene matches: 0. The CDR3 has 15 amino acids. Germline V lookup: CDR1 SGHRS, CDR2 YFSETQ.

CDR3 region: CASSNTGTRPYEQYF. DNA of the CDR3: TGTGCCAGCAGTAACACCGGGACTAGACCCTACGAGCAGTACTTC. This sequence joins TRBV27 and TRBJ2-7; 8 nucleotides line up with TRBD2. CDR3 length equals 15 residues. CDR1 is MNHEY and CDR2 is SMNVEV in the germline V gene (reference sequence). J lost 2 bases, V lost 5 bases, and 8 bases had no gene match.

The chain has TRBV5-5 and TRBJ2-7; maybe TRBD2 (5 bases). Trimming stripped 2 bases from V and 7 bases from J, with 22 bases between. The CDR3 sequence is 16 residues long. CDR1 and CDR2 (germline): SGHKS, YYEKEE (reference sequence). CDR3 sequence (DNA): TGTGCCAGCAGCTTAAGAGGAGGCGGGCCCACGCGTGAGCAGTACTTC. Protein: CASSLRGGGPTREQYF.

This rearrangement joins TRBV7-2 to TRBJ1-5; D remains ambiguous. Looked up from germline, CDR1 is SGHTA and CDR2 is FQGNSA. The V gene lost 0 bases and the J gene lost 6 bases, with 6 bases spanning the gap. This CDR3 comprises 13 residues. CDR3: CASSLATGQPQHF. The CDR3 nucleotides read TGTGCCAGCAGCTTAGCGACGGGTCAGCCCCAGCATTTT.

The rearrangement joins TRBV7-8 to TRBJ2-5, with TRBD1 identical over 7 bases. With 3 bases clipped from V and 4 bases from J, the junction kept 5 bases outside the gene matches. The CDR3 consists of 14 residues. The germline gives CDR1 SGHVS, CDR2 FQNEAQ. CDR3 coding DNA: TGTGCCAGCAGCTTGGGACAGATACTAGAGACCCAGTACTTC. It translates to CASSLGQILETQYF.

The chain combines TRBV4-2 with TRBJ2-7; 8 bases match TRBD1. The germline V gene has CDR1 LGHNA and CDR2 YNFKEQ. The V gene end was trimmed by 0 bases and the J gene end by 2 bases; junction bases not matched to a gene: 0. CDR3 length: 14 residues. CDR3 region: CASSQEGQAYEQYF. The CDR3 nucleotides are TGTGCCAGCAGCCAAGAGGGACAGGCCTACGAGCAGTACTTC.

The chain is built from TRBV30 and TRBJ1-4; perhaps TRBD1 as D (5 bases). CDR1 GTSNPN and CDR2 SVGIG come from the germline V gene (reference sequence). V was cut by 0 bases and J by 7 bases, with 12 bases left in between. This CDR3 has 14 amino acids. The CDR3 DNA follows: TGTGCCTGGAGTGTATACAGGCCGGGTGAAAAACTGTTTTTT. Encoded protein: CAWSVYRPGEKLFF. The variable domain in full, completed from reference TRBV30 and TRBJ1-4, reads SQTIHQWPATLVQPVGSPLSLECTVEGTSNPNLYWYRQAAGRGLQLLFYSVGIGQISSEVPQNLSASRPQDRQFILSSKKLLLSDSGFYLCAWSVYRPGEKLFFGSGTQLSVL.

This clone has only a few counts. The CDR3 reads CASSRGTSGRSETQYF. CDR3 bases: TGTGCCAGCAGCCGAGGGACTAGCGGGAGGTCAGAGACCCAGTACTTC. V and J are TRBV7-2 and TRBJ2-5; TRBD2 matches 15 bases. The CDR3 spans 16 residues. Germline assignment: CDR1 SGHTA and CDR2 FQGNSA. V shed 5 bases, J shed 4 bases, and the junction held 5 bases outside the gene matches.

The V gene is TRBV5-6, the J gene TRBJ2-3; TRBD2 aligns across 7 bases. The CDR3 has 17 amino acids. The junction had 13 bases not matched to a gene; V was cut back by 5 bases and J by 1 base. Germline CDR1 is SGHDT and CDR2 is YYEEEE. The CDR3 here is CASSGRRASGGTDTQYF. Here the CDR3 DNA reads TGTGCCAGCAGTGGCCGGCGGGCTAGCGGTGGCACAGATACGCAGTATTTT.

This clone occurred once. The V call is TRBV30, the J call TRBJ2-4; 10 bases match TRBD2. The germline V gene has CDR1 GTSNPN and CDR2 SVGIG (reference sequence). V shed 4 bases and J 1 base; nucleotides not matched to a gene: 7. There are 16 residues in the CDR3. This chain's CDR3 is CAWTSGGASAKNIQYF. The DNA of the CDR3 is TGTGCCTGGACCAGCGGGGGGGCCTCGGCCAAAAACATTCAGTACTTC.

This clone was counted between two and nine times. The chain recombines TRBV28 with TRBJ2-1; possibly TRBD2 for D (6 bases). The CDR3 has 15 residues. Germline V lookup: CDR1 MDHEN, CDR2 SYDVKM. V shed 6 bases and J shed 2 bases, with 14 bases lying between them. CDR3 amino acids: CASRPSGPTYNEQFF. The CDR3 region has the DNA TGTGCCAGCAGACCGAGCGGGCCCACCTACAATGAGCAGTTCTTC.

The chain joins TRBV30 to TRBJ1-6; 7 nucleotides line up with TRBD1. V shed 5 bases, J shed 11 bases, and the junction held 6 bases outside the gene matches. The length of the CDR3 is 12 residues. Germline CDR1 is GTSNPN and CDR2 is SVGIG (reference sequence). CDR3 nucleotides: TGTGCCTGGGCTTATCAGGGGGCACCCCTCCACTTT. Its protein is CAWAYQGAPLHF.

The chain joins TRBV19 to TRBJ1-5, with no clear D. The CDR3 contains 17 residues. Germline V lookup: CDR1 LNHDA, CDR2 SQIVND (reference sequence). The V end lost 0 bases, the J end lost 0 bases, and 12 bases lay between the germline ends. CDR3 sequence: CASSIDLPEHSNQPQHF. The CDR3 DNA is TGTGCCAGTAGTATAGATCTGCCCGAACATAGCAATCAGCCCCAGCATTTT.

A single count supports this clone. V and J are TRBV7-9 and TRBJ1-4; possible D gene TRBD1, 5 bases. From germline, CDR1 is SEHNR and CDR2 FQNEAQ (reference sequence). The ends were cut back, 8 bases at V and 3 bases at J, with 22 bases in the middle. There are 17 residues in the CDR3. CDR3 protein: CASRPQGPFGANEKLFF. Written as DNA, the CDR3 is TGTGCCAGCCGGCCCCAGGGTCCCTTTGGCGCTAATGAAAAACTGTTTTTT.

The V call is TRBV9, the J call TRBJ2-3, with D perhaps TRBD2 (6 bases). Germline loops: CDR1 SGDLS, CDR2 YYNGEE. Trimming left V 4 bases short and J 1 base short, with 16 bases between. This CDR3 spans 16 amino acids. CDR3 coding DNA: TGTGCCAGCAGCCCGCCCGGGACTGGGGGCACAGATACGCAGTATTTT. This sequence encodes CASSPPGTGGTDTQYF.